Below are 5 T cell receptor beta chains sequenced from a single sample in a study of T cell responses to AZD1222 COVID-19 vaccine. The repertoire was sequenced with immunoSEQ multiplex PCR; TCRdb's copy has only in-frame clones and lacks some. The sample comprises approximately 150,000 clones, 90% to 95% of which are singletons, and about 2.8% rests with the top ten. The sequencing here drew on peripheral blood, taken on day 0 of AZD1222 vaccination. All receptors derive from an adult in good health.

The chain combines TRBV5-1 with TRBJ2-1; 11 bases are a match to TRBD2. J lost 9 bases, V lost 1 base, and 6 bases had no gene match. The CDR3 length is 15 residues. Germline CDR1 and CDR2: SGHRS and YFSETQ. In DNA form, the CDR3 reads TGCGCCAGCAGCTTGACACTAGCGGGAGATGGTGAGCAGTTCTTC. Translation: CASSLTLAGDGEQFF. Looking up the rest from reference TRBV5-1 and TRBJ2-1 gives the full variable domain: KAGVTQTPRYLIKTRGQQVTLSCSPISGHRSVSWYQQTPGQGLQFLFEYFSETQRNKGNFPGRFSGRQFSNSRSEMNVSTLELGDSALYLCASSLTLAGDGEQFFGPGTRLTVL.

This chain uses TRBV6-5 with TRBJ1-2; D is unresolved. This CDR3 contains 13 residues. V shed 1 base and J shed 1 base, with 4 bases lying between them. Germline CDR1 is MNHEY and CDR2 is SVGAGI. For the CDR3, the DNA is TGTGCCAGCAGTTACTTAAATAACTATGGCTACACCTTC. Protein sequence: CASSYLNNYGYTF.

The chain couples TRBV29-1 to TRBJ2-1, with D possibly matching TRBD2 (6 bases). From germline, CDR1 is SQVTM and CDR2 ANQGSEA. CDR3 length equals 14 residues. Trimming took 5 bases from V and 0 from J, leaving 11 bases between them. The CDR3 region is CSVWASDSYNEQFF. The CDR3 DNA reads TGCAGCGTTTGGGCTAGCGACTCCTACAATGAGCAGTTCTTC.

This clone was recorded once. The chain is built from TRBV5-6 and TRBJ2-3; the match to TRBD2 covers 7 bases. The CDR3 extends over 16 amino acids. J lost 2 bases, V lost 4 bases, and 10 bases had no gene match. Germline-derived CDR1 and CDR2 are SGHDT and YYEEEE. The chain's CDR3 is CASSPNGRVVTDTQYF. The CDR3 region has the DNA TGTGCCAGCAGCCCAAATGGGAGGGTAGTCACAGATACGCAGTATTTT.

The V and J genes are TRBV18 and TRBJ2-7, with 12 bases identical to TRBD2. Germline V gene data show CDR1 as KGHSH and CDR2 as LQKENI. The CDR3 is made up of 15 amino acids. J was trimmed by 5 bases and V by 3 bases; bases with no gene match: 5. The CDR3: CASSPTSGGGDEQYF. The CDR3 DNA sequence: TGTGCCAGCTCACCGACTAGCGGGGGAGGGGACGAGCAGTACTTC.